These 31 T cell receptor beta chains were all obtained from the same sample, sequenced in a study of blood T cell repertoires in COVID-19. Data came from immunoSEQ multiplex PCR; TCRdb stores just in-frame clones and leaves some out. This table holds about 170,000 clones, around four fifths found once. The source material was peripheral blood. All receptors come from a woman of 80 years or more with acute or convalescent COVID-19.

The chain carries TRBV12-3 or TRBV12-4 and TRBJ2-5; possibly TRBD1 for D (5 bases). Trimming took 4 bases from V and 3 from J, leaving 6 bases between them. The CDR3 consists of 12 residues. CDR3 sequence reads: CASSSREETQYF. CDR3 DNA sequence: TGTGCCAGCAGTTCCAGGGAAGAGACCCAGTACTTC.

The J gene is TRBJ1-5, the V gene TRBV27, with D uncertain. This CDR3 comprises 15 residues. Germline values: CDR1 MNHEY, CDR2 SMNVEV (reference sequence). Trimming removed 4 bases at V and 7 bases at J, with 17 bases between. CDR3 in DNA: TGTGCCAGCAGTTCAATGGTCGGTGGTATCCAGCCCCAGCATTTT. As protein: CASSSMVGGIQPQHF.

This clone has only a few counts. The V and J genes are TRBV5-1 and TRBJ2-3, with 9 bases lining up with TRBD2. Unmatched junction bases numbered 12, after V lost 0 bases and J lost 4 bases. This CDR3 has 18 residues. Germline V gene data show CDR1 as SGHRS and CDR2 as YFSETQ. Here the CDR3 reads CASSLGGGAGGLADTQYF. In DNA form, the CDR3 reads TGCGCCAGCAGCTTGGGGGGCGGTGCGGGAGGGTTGGCAGATACGCAGTATTTT.

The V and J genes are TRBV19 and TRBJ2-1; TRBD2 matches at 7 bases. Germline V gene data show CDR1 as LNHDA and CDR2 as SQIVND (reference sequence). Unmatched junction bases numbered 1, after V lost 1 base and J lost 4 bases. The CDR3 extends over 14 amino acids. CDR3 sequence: CASSIGTRYNEQFF. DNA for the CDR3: TGTGCCAGTAGTATAGGGACTAGATACAATGAGCAGTTCTTC.

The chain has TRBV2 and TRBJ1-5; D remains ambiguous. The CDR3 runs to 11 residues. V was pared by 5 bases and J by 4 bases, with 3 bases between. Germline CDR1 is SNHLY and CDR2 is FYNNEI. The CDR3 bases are TGTGCCAGCAGTTATAATCAGCCCCAGCATTTT. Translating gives CASSYNQPQHF.

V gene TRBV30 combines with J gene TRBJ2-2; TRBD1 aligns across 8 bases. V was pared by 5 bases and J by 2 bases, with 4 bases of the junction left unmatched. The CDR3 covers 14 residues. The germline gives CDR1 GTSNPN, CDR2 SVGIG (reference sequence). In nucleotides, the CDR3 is TGTGCCTGGGACAGGGGTGGTAACACCGGGGAGCTGTTTTTT. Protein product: CAWDRGGNTGELFF.

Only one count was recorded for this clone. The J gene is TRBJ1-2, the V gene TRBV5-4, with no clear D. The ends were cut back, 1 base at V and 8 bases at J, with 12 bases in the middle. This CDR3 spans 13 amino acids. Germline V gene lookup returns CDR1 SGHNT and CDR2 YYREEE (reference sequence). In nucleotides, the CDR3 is TGTGCCAGCAGCTTGTCAGCGTTTTTCGGCTACACCTTC. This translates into CASSLSAFFGYTF. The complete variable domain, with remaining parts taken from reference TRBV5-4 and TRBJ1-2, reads ETGVTQSPTHLIKTRGQQVTLRCSSQSGHNTVSWYQQALGQGPQFIFQYYREEENGRGNFPPRFSGLQFPNYSSELNVNALELDDSALYLCASSLSAFFGYTFGSGTRLTVV.

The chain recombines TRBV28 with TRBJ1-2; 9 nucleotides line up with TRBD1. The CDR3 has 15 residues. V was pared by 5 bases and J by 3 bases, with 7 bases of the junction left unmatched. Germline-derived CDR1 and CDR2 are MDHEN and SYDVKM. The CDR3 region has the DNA TGTGCCAGCAGTAATCCGACAGGGGGAGACTATGGCTACACCTTC. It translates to CASSNPTGGDYGYTF.

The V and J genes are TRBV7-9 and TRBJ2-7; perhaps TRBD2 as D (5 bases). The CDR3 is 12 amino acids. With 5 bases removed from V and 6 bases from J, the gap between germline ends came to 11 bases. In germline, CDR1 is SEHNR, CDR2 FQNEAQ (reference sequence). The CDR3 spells CASSHNSGEQYF. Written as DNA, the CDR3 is TGTGCCAGCAGCCACAACAGCGGCGAGCAGTACTTC.

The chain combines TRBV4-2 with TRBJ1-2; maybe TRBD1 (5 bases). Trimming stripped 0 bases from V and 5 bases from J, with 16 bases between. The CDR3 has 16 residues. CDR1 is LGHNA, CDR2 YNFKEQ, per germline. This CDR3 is CASSQELRGRNYGYTF. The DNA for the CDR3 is TGTGCCAGCAGCCAAGAGTTGCGGGGGAGGAATTATGGCTACACCTTC.

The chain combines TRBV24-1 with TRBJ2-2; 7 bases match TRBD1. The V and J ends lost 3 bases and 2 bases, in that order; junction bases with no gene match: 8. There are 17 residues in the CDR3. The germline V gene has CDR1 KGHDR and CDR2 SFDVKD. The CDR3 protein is CATSDDTGTDNTGELFF. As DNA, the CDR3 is TGTGCCACCAGTGATGACACCGGGACAGACAACACCGGGGAGCTGTTTTTT.

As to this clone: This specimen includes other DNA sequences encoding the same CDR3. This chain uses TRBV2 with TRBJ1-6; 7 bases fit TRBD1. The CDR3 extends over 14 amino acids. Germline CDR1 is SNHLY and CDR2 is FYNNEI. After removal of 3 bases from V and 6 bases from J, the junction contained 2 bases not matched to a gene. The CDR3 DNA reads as TGTGCCAGCAGTGACGGGACAGCTAATTCACCCCTCCACTTT. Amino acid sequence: CASSDGTANSPLHF.

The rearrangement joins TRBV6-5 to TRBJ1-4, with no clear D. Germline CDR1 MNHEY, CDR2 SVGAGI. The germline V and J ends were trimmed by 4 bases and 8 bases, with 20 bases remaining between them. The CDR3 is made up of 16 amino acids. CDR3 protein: CASSSHLRDPREKLFF. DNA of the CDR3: TGTGCCAGCAGTTCCCACCTCCGAGACCCCAGGGAAAAACTGTTTTTT.

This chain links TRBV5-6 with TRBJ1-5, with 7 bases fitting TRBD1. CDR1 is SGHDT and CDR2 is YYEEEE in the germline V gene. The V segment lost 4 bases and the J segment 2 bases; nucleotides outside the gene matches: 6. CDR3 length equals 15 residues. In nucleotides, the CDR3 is TGTGCCAGCAGCCCGGGACAGTTGGGCAATCAGCCCCAGCATTTT. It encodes CASSPGQLGNQPQHF.

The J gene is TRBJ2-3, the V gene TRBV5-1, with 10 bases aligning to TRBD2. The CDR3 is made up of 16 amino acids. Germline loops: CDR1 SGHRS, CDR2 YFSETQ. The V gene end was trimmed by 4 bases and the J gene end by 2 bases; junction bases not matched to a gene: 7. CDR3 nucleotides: TGCGCCAGCAGCAGACTAGCGGGCCGACCCACAGATACGCAGTATTTT. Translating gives CASSRLAGRPTDTQYF.

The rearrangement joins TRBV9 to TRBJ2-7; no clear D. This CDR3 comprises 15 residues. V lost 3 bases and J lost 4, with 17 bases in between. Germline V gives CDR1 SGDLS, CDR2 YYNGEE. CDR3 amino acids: CASSERPLVGYEQYF. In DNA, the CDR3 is TGTGCCAGCAGCGAAAGGCCCCTAGTGGGTTACGAGCAGTACTTC.

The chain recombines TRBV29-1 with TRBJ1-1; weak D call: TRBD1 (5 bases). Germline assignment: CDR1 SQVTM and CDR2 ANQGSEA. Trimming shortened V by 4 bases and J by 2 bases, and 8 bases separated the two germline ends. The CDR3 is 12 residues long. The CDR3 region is CSVGGDNTEAFF. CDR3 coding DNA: TGCAGCGTTGGGGGGGACAACACTGAAGCTTTCTTT.

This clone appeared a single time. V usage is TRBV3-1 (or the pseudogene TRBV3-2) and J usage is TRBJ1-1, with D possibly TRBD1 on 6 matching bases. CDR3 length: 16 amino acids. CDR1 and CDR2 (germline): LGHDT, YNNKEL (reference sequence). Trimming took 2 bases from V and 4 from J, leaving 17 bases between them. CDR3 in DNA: TGTGCCAGCAGCCAATTCCCAGGGGTAGAGTTCACTGAAGCTTTCTTT. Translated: CASSQFPGVEFTEAFF.

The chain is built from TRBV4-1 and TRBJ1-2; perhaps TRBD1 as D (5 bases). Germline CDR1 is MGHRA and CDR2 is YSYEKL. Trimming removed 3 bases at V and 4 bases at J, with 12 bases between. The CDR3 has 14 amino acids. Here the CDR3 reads CASSHVGPSYGYTF. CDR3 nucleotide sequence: TGCGCCAGCAGCCATGTGGGGCCTTCCTATGGCTACACCTTC.

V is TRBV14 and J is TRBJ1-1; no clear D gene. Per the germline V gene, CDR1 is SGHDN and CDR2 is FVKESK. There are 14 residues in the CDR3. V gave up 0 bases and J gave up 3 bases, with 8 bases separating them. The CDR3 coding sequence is TGTGCCAGCAGCCAAGATCGACTGTACACTGAAGCTTTCTTT. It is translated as CASSQDRLYTEAFF. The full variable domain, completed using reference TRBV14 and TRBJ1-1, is EAGVTQFPSHSVIEKGQTVTLRCDPISGHDNLYWYRRVMGKEIKFLLHFVKESKQDESGMPNNRFLAERTGGTYSTLKVQPAELEDSGVYFCASSQDRLYTEAFFGQGTRLTVV.

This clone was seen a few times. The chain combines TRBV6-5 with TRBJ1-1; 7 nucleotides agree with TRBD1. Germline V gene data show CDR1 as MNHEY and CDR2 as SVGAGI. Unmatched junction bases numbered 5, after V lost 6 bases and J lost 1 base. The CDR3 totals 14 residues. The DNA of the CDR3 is TGTGCCAGCAGCCCGGGACAGCCGAACACTGAAGCTTTCTTT. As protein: CASSPGQPNTEAFF.

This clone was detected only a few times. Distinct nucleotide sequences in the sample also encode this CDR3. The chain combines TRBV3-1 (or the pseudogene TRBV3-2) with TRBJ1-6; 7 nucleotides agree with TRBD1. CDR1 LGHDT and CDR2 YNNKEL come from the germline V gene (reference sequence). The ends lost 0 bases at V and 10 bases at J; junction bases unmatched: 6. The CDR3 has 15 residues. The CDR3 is CASSQERQGYSPLHF. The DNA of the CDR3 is TGTGCCAGCAGCCAAGAAAGACAGGGATACTCACCCCTCCACTTT.

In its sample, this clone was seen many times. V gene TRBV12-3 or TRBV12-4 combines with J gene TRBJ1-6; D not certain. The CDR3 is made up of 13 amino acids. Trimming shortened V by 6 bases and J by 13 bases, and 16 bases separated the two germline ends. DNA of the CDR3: TGTGCCAGCAGCCCGGACGGGAGAGAGCCCCTCCACTTT. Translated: CASSPDGREPLHF.

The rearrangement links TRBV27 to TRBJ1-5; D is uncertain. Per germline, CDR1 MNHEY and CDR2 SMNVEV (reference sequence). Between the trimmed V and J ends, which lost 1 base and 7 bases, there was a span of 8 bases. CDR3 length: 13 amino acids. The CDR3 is CASSLYGEQPQHF. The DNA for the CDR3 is TGTGCCAGCAGTTTATACGGTGAACAGCCCCAGCATTTT.

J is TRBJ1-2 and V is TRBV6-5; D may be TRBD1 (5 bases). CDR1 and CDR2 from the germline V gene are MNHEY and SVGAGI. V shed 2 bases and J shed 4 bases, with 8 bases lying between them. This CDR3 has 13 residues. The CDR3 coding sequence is TGTGCCAGCAGTTACGCGGGGACCTATGGCTACACCTTC. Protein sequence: CASSYAGTYGYTF.

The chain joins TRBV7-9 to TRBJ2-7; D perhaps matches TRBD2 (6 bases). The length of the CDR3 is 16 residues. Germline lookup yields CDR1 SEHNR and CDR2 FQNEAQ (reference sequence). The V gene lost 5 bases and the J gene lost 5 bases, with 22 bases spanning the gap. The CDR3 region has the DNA TGTGCCAGCAGCCTCGGGAGAAGCCTCCCTTTAGACGAGCAGTACTTC. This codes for CASSLGRSLPLDEQYF.

The CDR3 DNA is TGTGCCAGCCGGGACAGGGCTAATGAAAAACTGTTTTTT. As protein: CASRDRANEKLFF. This rearrangement joins TRBV19 to TRBJ1-4; 9 nucleotides align to TRBD1. The germline V gene has CDR1 LNHDA and CDR2 SQIVND (reference sequence). The CDR3 is made up of 13 amino acids. Losses at the gene ends were 9 bases for V and 3 bases for J; bases not matched to a gene: 2.

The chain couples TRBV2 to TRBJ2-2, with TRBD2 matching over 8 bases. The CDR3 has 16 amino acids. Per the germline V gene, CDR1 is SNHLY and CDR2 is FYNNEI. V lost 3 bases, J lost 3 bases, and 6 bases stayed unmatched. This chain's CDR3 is CASSDQGSGDTGELFF. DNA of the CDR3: TGTGCCAGCAGTGATCAGGGTAGCGGGGACACCGGGGAGCTGTTTTTT.

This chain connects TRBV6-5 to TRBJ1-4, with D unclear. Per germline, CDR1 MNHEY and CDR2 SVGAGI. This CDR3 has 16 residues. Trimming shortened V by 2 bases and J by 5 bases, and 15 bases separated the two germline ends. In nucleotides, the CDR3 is TGTGCCAGCAGTTACGGTGCTAGTAGGATCAATGAAAAACTGTTTTTT. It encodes CASSYGASRINEKLFF.

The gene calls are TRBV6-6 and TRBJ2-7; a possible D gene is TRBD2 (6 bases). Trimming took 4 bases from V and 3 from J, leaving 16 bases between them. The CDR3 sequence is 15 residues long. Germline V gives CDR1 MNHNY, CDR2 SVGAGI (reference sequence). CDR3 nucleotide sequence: TGTGCCAGCAGTTCCCGGGAGAACCTGTACTACGAGCAGTACTTC. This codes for CASSSRENLYYEQYF.

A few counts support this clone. CDR3 in amino acids: CAWSPDTAETQYF. The CDR3 DNA is TGTGCCTGGAGTCCAGACACAGCAGAGACCCAGTACTTC. The chain joins TRBV30 to TRBJ2-5; the D is unclear. V was clipped by 2 bases and J by 4 bases, with 11 bases between them. CDR3 length: 13 residues. The V gene's germline CDR1 is GTSNPN and CDR2 SVGIG (reference sequence).